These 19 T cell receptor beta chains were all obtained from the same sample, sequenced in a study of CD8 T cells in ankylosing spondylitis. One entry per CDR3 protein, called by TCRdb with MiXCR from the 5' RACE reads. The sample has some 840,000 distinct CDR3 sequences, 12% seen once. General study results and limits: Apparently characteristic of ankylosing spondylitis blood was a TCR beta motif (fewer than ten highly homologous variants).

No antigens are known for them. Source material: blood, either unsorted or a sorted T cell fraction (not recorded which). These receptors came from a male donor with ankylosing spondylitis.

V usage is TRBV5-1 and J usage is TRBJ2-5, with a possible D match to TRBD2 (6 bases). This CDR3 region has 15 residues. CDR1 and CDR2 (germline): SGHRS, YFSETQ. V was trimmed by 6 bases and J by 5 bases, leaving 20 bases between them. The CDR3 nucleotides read TGCGCCAGCACCCCTGGGCGGGGACCACTGGAGACCCAGTACTTC. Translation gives CASTPGRGPLETQYF.

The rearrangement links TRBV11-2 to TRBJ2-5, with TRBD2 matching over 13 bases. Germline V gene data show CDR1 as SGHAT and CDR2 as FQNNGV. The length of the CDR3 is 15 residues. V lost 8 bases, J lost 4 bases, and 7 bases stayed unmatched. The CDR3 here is CASAFRLAGGETQYF. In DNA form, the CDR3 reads TGTGCCAGCGCCTTCCGACTAGCGGGGGGAGAGACCCAGTACTTC.

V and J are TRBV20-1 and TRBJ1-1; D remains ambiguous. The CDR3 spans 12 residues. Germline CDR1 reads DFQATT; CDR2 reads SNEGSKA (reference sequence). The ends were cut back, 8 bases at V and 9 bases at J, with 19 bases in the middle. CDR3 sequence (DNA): TGCAGTACTATACGAACCCTCATGCAAGCTTTCTTT. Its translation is CSTIRTLMQAFF.

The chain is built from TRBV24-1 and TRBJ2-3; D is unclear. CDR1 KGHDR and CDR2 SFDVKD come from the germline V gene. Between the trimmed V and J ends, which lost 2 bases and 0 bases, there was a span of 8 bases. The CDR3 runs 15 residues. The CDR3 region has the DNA TGTGCCACCAGTGATTACGGCAGTAGCACAGATACGCAGTATTTT. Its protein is CATSDYGSSTDTQYF.

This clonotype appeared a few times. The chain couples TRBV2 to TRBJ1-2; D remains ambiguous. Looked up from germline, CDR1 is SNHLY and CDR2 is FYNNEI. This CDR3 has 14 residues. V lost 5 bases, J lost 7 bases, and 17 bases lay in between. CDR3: CASSSGFGPGGYTF. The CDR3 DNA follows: TGTGCCAGCAGTAGTGGATTCGGTCCGGGTGGCTACACCTTC.

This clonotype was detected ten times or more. CDR3 coding DNA: TGTGCCAGCAGCCAAGCGGGCGGCTATGGCTACACCTTC. The encoded protein is CASSQAGGYGYTF. The chain recombines TRBV3-1 with TRBJ1-2; D is ambiguous. The CDR3 consists of 13 residues. The germline V and J ends were trimmed by 1 base and 4 bases, with 7 bases remaining between them. The germline V gene encodes CDR1 LGHDT and CDR2 YNNKEL (reference sequence). Combining the CDR3 with reference TRBV3-1 and TRBJ1-2 gives the whole variable domain DTAVSQTPKYLVTQMGNDKSIKCEQNLGHDTMYWYKQDSKKFLKIMFSYNNKELIINETVPNRFSPKSPDKAHLNLHINSLELGDSAVYFCASSQAGGYGYTFGSGTRLTVV.

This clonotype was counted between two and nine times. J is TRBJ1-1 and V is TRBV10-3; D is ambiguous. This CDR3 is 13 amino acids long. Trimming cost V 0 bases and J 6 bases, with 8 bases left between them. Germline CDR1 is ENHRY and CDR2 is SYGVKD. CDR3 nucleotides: TGTGCCATCAGTGAGTCTTCATCGGCTGAAGCTTTCTTT. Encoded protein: CAISESSSAEAFF.

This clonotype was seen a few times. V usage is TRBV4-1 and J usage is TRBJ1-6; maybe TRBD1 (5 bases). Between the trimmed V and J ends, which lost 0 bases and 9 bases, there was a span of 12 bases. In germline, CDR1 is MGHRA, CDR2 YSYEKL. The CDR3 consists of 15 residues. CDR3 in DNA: TGCGCCAGCAGCCAAGATTGGGGCAGAAGTTCACCCCTCCACTTT. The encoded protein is CASSQDWGRSSPLHF.

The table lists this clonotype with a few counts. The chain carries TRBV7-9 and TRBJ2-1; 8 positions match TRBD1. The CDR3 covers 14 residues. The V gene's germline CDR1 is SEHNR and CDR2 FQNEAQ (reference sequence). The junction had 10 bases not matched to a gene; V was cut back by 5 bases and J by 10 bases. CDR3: CASSVRDRSGEQFF. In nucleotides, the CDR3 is TGTGCCAGCAGCGTCCGGGACAGGTCCGGAGAGCAGTTCTTC.

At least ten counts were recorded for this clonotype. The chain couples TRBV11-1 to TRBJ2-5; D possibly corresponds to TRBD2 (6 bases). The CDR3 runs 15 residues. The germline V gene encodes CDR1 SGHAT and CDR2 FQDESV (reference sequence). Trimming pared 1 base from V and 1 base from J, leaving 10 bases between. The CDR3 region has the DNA TGTGCCAGCAGCTTAGTGACGGGACTCCAAGAGACCCAGTACTTC. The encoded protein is CASSLVTGLQETQYF.

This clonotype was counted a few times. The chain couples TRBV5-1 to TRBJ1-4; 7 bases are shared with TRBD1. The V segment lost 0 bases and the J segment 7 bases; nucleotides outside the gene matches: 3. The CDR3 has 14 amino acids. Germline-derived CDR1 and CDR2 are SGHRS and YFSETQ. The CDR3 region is CASSLGQGTEKLFF. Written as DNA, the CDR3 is TGCGCCAGCAGCTTGGGACAGGGTACTGAAAAACTGTTTTTT.

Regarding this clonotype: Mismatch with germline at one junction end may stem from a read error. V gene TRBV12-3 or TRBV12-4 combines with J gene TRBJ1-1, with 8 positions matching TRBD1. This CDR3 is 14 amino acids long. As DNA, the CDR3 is TGTGCCAGCACTTTACAGGGGGATGTCACTGAAGCTTTCTTT. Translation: CASTLQGDVTEAFF.

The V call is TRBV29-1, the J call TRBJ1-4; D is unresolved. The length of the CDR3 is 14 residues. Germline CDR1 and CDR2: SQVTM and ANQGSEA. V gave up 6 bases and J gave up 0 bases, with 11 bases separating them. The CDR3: CSVRGGATNEKLFF. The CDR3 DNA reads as TGCAGCGTCCGAGGTGGGGCAACTAATGAAAAACTGTTTTTT.

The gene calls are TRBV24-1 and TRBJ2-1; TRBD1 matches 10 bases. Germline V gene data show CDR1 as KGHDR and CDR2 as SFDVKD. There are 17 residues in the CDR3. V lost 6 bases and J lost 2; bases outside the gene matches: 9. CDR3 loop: CATSPTTGGNPYNEQFF. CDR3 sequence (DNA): TGTGCCACCAGTCCTACGACAGGGGGCAACCCCTACAATGAGCAGTTCTTC.

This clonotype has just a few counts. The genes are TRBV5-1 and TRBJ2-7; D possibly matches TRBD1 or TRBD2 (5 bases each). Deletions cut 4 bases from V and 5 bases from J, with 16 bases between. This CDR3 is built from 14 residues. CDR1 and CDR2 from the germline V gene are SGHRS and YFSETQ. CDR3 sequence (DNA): TGCGCCAGCAGCCCGGGAATTCAGGGCCACGAGCAGTACTTC. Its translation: CASSPGIQGHEQYF.

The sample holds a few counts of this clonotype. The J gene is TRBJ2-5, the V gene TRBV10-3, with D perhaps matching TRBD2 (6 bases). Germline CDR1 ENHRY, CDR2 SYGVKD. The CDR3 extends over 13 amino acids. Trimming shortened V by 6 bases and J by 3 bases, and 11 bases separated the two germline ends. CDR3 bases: TGTGCCATCAGCGGGGGAGTAGAAGAGACCCAGTACTTC. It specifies CAISGGVEETQYF.

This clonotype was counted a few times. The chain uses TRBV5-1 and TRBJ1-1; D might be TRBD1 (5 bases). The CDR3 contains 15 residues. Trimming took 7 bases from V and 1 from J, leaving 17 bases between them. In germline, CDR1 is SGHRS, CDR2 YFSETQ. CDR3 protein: CASDRGDGSNTEAFF. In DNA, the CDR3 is TGCGCCAGCGATCGGGGGGACGGTTCGAACACTGAAGCTTTCTTT.

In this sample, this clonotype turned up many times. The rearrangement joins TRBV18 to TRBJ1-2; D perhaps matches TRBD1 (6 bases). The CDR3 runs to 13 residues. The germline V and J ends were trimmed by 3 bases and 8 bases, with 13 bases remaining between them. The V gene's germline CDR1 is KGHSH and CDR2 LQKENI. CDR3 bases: TGTGCCAGCTCACCCCAGGACAGTGGCGGCTACACCTTC. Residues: CASSPQDSGGYTF.

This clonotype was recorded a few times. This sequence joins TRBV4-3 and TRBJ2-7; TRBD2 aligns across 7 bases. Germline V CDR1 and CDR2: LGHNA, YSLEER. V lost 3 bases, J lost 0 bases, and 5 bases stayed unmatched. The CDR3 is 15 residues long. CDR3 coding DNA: TGCGCCAGCAGCCAGGTAGCGGGTGTCTCCTACGAGCAGTACTTC. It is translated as CASSQVAGVSYEQYF.